The clone carrying this T cell receptor beta chain was recorded a few times. Its cognate antigen is unknown. Central memory, naive, regulatory and stem cell-like memory CD4+ cells were sorted by CD45RO/CCR7/CD25/CD127/CD95/CD27. These data come from a study of beta chain features in type 1 diabetes. Study at large: Sorted cell examination encompassed 85 million to 130 million cells across all samples.

Overall study findings and caveats: The naive, central memory and Treg TCRB repertoires of patients appeared to be more similar to one another than those of healthy donors.

CDR1 is SGHVS and CDR2 is FNYEAQ in the germline V gene. V dropped 5 bases and J dropped 6 bases, with 14 bases sitting between them. The CDR3 contains 14 residues. Reverse transcription of all isolated RNA meant that expressed TCRB transcripts were sequenced. Read counts averaged roughly 3.5 million for samples of naive, central memory and regulatory T cells. Sequencing was performed with immunoSEQ multiplex PCR; in TCRdb, only in-frame clones are kept and a portion is missing. The profile shows about 450,000 clones, roughly an eighth of them singletons. Sequenced material: naive CD4+ T cells from blood. The sequence was obtained from a woman younger than 35 in good health. J is TRBJ2-4 and V is TRBV7-6; D may be TRBD1 (5 bases). The chain's CDR3 is CASSLLTDSNIQYF. In DNA, the CDR3 is TGTGCCAGCAGCCTTCTGACAGATTCAAACATTCAGTACTTC.